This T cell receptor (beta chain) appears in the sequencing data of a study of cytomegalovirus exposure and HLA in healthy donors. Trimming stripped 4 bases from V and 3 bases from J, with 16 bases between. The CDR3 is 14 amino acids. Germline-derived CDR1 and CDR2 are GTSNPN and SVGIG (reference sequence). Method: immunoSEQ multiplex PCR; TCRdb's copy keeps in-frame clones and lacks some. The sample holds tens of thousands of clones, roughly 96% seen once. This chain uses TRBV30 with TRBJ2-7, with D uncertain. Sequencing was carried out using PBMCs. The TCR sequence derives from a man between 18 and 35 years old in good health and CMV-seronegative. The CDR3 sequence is CAWTGPEVGYEQYF. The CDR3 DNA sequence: TGTGCCTGGACGGGTCCCGAGGTGGGCTACGAGCAGTACTTC.